What follows describes a single TCR beta chain. The sample comes from a study of PD-1 blockade in classical Hodgkin lymphoma. Every single patient, without exception, relapsed after autologous stem cell transplantation, and brentuximab vedotin exposure varied. Magnetic depletion of unwanted cells isolated CD4+ T cells from thawed PBMCs. V was cut by 4 bases and J by 7 bases, with 17 bases left in between. CDR1 LNHNV and CDR2 YYDKDF come from the germline V gene (reference sequence). This CDR3 comprises 15 residues. The data were produced by immunoSEQ multiplex PCR, yet TCRdb's version contains in-frame clones alone and is incomplete. The sample lists thousands of clones; about 80% were seen once.

This sequence was found in a human donor with classical Hodgkin lymphoma. This chain joins TRBV15 and TRBJ1-5; D gene ambiguous. Sequencing was performed on CD4+ T cells from blood, taken at baseline. Here the CDR3 DNA reads TGTGCCACCAGCAACCCAGCCACCCGGGGACAGCCCCAGCATTTT. This encodes CATSNPATRGQPQHF.